This record covers a single T cell receptor beta chain. Its target is unknown. TCRdb passed the reads through MiXCR, listing each CDR3 protein once. This sample has more than 75,000 distinct CDR3 sequences; around 32% occur once, and the top ten carry over 60%. The CDR3 consists of 13 residues. Trimming removed 10 bases from V and 1 base from J; junction bases left unmatched: 3. Germline lookup yields CDR1 SEHNR and CDR2 FQNEAQ (reference sequence). This specimen comes from a study of T cell repertoires in cytomegalovirus infection. The receptor was isolated from a human donor in good health (CMV status not recorded). Some clones in this sample may be carry-over from other donors' samples. The sample consisted of CD8+ T cells from cultured PBMCs, taken from culture after CMV antigen stimulation. The J gene is TRBJ2-7, the V gene TRBV7-9; 11 bases agree with TRBD1. The DNA of the CDR3 is TGTGCCACCGGACAGGGGGCATCCTACGAGCAGTACTTC. The encoded protein is CATGQGASYEQYF.